The 25 T cell receptor beta chains given below trace back to one sample, sequenced in a study of OX40 agonist ivuxolimab in advanced cancers. Generated by immunoSEQ multiplex PCR, the TCRdb table keeps only in-frame clones and is missing some. The sample lists some 47,000 clones, approximately 85% occurring once. The sequenced sample was CD4+ or CD8+ T cells sorted from blood, obtained in a trial of the OX40 agonist ivuxolimab. The receptors were gathered from an adult with an advanced solid tumor such as melanoma, head and neck, liver or kidney cancer.

The J gene is TRBJ2-1, the V gene TRBV15, with TRBD2 matching over 8 bases. From germline, CDR1 is LNHNV and CDR2 YYDKDF (reference sequence). Unmatched junction bases numbered 1, after V lost 0 bases and J lost 9 bases. The CDR3 is 13 amino acids. CDR3: CATSRDTSGEQFF. CDR3 nucleotides: TGTGCCACCAGCAGAGACACTAGCGGTGAGCAGTTCTTC.

This chain links TRBV9 with TRBJ1-6; tentative D call: TRBD1 (6 bases). The CDR3 totals 16 residues. The V gene's germline CDR1 is SGDLS and CDR2 YYNGEE. V was cut by 4 bases and J by 9 bases, with 20 bases left in between. CDR3 loop: CASSLGGRRQGSPLHF. The DNA of the CDR3 is TGTGCCAGCAGCCTGGGGGGCAGACGACAAGGTTCACCCCTCCACTTT.

This chain uses TRBV5-1 with TRBJ2-1, with 10 bases identical to TRBD2. V lost 0 bases, J lost 9 bases, and 9 bases stayed unmatched. The CDR3 length is 16 residues. CDR1 SGHRS and CDR2 YFSETQ come from the germline V gene. Here the CDR3 DNA reads TGCGCCAGCAGCTTGGCCGGGACTAGCGAACCGAGTGAGCAGTTCTTC. It yields the protein CASSLAGTSEPSEQFF.

Written as DNA, the CDR3 is TGTGCCAGTCGGGAAAACATTCAGTACTTC. Its protein is CASRENIQYF. The chain combines TRBV2 with TRBJ2-4; D remains ambiguous. V dropped 9 bases and J dropped 5 bases, with 5 bases sitting between them. The CDR3 runs to 10 residues. The V gene's germline CDR1 is SNHLY and CDR2 FYNNEI.

This clone was found once. CDR3 coding DNA: TGCGCCAGCAGTGAGTCGACCGATAACATTCAGTACTTC. Translating gives CASSESTDNIQYF. The chain combines TRBV10-1 with TRBJ2-4; D is undetermined. V gave up 0 bases and J gave up 7 bases, with 7 bases separating them. The CDR3 is 13 residues long. Germline values: CDR1 WNHNN, CDR2 SYGVQD (reference sequence).

Only a few counts were recorded for this clone. The chain recombines TRBV5-1 with TRBJ1-2, with no clear D. Germline CDR1 reads SGHRS; CDR2 reads YFSETQ. V was shortened by 3 bases and J by 11 bases, with 8 bases between the two germline ends. The CDR3 runs to 10 residues. The CDR3 DNA reads TGCGCCAGCAGCTCGGGTCCTTACACCTTC. The encoded protein is CASSSGPYTF.

This clone was counted only a few times. V and J are TRBV5-1 and TRBJ2-2; 7 nucleotides match TRBD2. Trimming cost V 3 bases and J 6 bases; bases outside gene matches: 5. This CDR3 has 14 amino acids. Germline-derived CDR1 and CDR2 are SGHRS and YFSETQ. The CDR3: CASSWDYGAGELFF. CDR3 sequence (DNA): TGCGCCAGCAGCTGGGACTACGGGGCCGGGGAGCTGTTTTTT.

CDR3 amino acids: CASSSGSGGVTDTQYF. CDR3 coding DNA: TGTGCCAGCAGCTCGGGATCGGGGGGGGTCACAGATACGCAGTATTTT. V is TRBV7-2 and J is TRBJ2-3; TRBD2 matches at 8 bases. CDR3 length: 16 amino acids. Trimming removed 4 bases from V and 2 bases from J; junction bases left unmatched: 8. Germline V CDR1 and CDR2: SGHTA, FQGNSA.

This clone was seen more than once but under ten times. V is TRBV19 and J is TRBJ1-1, with D perhaps TRBD1 (5 bases). The V gene lost 5 bases and the J gene lost 3 bases, with 10 bases spanning the gap. CDR1 is LNHDA, CDR2 SQIVND, per germline (reference sequence). CDR3 length: 13 residues. DNA for the CDR3: TGTGCCAGTAGTTGGTTGGGGGACACTGAAGCTTTCTTT. Translated: CASSWLGDTEAFF.

This rearrangement joins TRBV28 to TRBJ1-1; 7 bases align to TRBD1. CDR3 length: 13 residues. Germline V gene data show CDR1 as MDHEN and CDR2 as SYDVKM. V shed 6 bases, J shed 3 bases, and the junction held 4 bases outside the gene matches. The CDR3 DNA follows: TGTGCCAGCAGACGACAGGGATACACTGAAGCTTTCTTT. Amino acid sequence: CASRRQGYTEAFF.

This chain links TRBV2 with TRBJ1-1, with 11 bases lining up with TRBD1. The V and J ends lost 7 bases and 6 bases, in that order; junction bases with no gene match: 7. Germline values: CDR1 SNHLY, CDR2 FYNNEI. The CDR3 contains 14 residues. Here the CDR3 reads CASKAPGQGAEAFF. CDR3 nucleotide sequence: TGTGCCAGCAAGGCCCCGGGACAGGGGGCTGAAGCTTTCTTT.

In DNA form, the CDR3 reads TGTGCCAGTTCGTTTGGCAATCAGCCCCAGCATTTT. This encodes CASSFGNQPQHF. The J gene is TRBJ1-5, the V gene TRBV19, with D unclear. Trimming removed 8 bases from V and 2 bases from J, with 7 bases in between. The CDR3 sequence is 12 residues long. Germline V gene lookup returns CDR1 LNHDA and CDR2 SQIVND (reference sequence).

This chain links TRBV18 with TRBJ2-2; 7 bases map to TRBD1. Germline-derived CDR1 and CDR2 are KGHSH and LQKENI. With V trimmed by 2 bases and J by 2 bases, 5 bases remained unmatched. This CDR3 comprises 16 residues. CDR3 sequence (DNA): TGTGCCAGCTCACCATGGAACAGGGGCAACACCGGGGAGCTGTTTTTT. The encoded protein is CASSPWNRGNTGELFF.

The chain is built from TRBV19 and TRBJ2-1, with D perhaps assigned TRBD1 or TRBD2 (6 bases each). CDR3 length: 14 residues. V gave up 6 bases and J gave up 10 bases, with 19 bases separating them. From germline, CDR1 is LNHDA and CDR2 SQIVND (reference sequence). The CDR3 DNA reads as TGTGCCAGTAGGAGCGGTGGAGGGGGGTACGAGCAGTTCTTC. Translating gives CASRSGGGGYEQFF.

This clone was found once. The chain has TRBV2 and TRBJ2-3; 8 bases align to TRBD2. CDR1 is SNHLY, CDR2 FYNNEI, per germline. CDR3 length: 13 residues. Germline trimming cut 11 bases from V and 5 bases from J; bases unmatched to any gene: 9. This CDR3 reads CARGGSGGDTQYF. CDR3 DNA sequence: TGTGCCCGAGGAGGGAGCGGGGGAGATACGCAGTATTTT.

The chain carries TRBV30 and TRBJ1-2, with unresolved D. Germline loops: CDR1 GTSNPN, CDR2 SVGIG (reference sequence). The CDR3 loop spans 14 amino acids. Trimming pared 1 base from V and 5 bases from J, leaving 14 bases between. CDR3 nucleotides: TGTGCCTGGAGTGGGTACACAGCCGGGTATGGCTACACCTTC. Its protein product is CAWSGYTAGYGYTF.

The chain joins TRBV5-4 to TRBJ1-6; D is uncertain. Germline CDR1 reads SGHNT; CDR2 reads YYREEE (reference sequence). The CDR3 consists of 15 residues. The ends were cut back, 1 base at V and 6 bases at J, with 11 bases in the middle. The CDR3 DNA reads as TGTGCCAGCAGCTTGCAACCCGGGATTAATTCACCCCTCCACTTT. This encodes CASSLQPGINSPLHF.

This chain joins TRBV19 and TRBJ1-2, with 12 positions matching TRBD1. Germline V gene lookup returns CDR1 LNHDA and CDR2 SQIVND (reference sequence). This CDR3 spans 15 amino acids. J was trimmed by 6 bases and V by 6 bases; bases with no gene match: 8. In nucleotides, the CDR3 is TGTGCCAGTAGCGGAAAGGGACAGGGGGCGGATGGCTACACCTTC. This sequence encodes CASSGKGQGADGYTF.

This chain links TRBV6-5 with TRBJ1-6; D is possibly TRBD1 (5 bases). V shed 5 bases and J shed 10 bases, with 12 bases lying between them. CDR1 and CDR2 from the germline V gene are MNHEY and SVGAGI. CDR3 length: 13 residues. The CDR3 DNA reads as TGTGCCAGCAGTGCAGGGTTACGGTCACCCCTCCACTTT. It specifies CASSAGLRSPLHF.

The chain links TRBV14 to TRBJ2-1; 8 bases agree with TRBD2. Trimming cost V 3 bases and J 3 bases; bases outside gene matches: 7. The CDR3 consists of 16 residues. Germline CDR1 and CDR2: SGHDN and FVKESK. CDR3 protein: CASSHFTSGYYNEQFF. For the CDR3, the DNA is TGTGCCAGCAGCCACTTTACTAGCGGTTACTACAATGAGCAGTTCTTC.

The chain combines TRBV6-5 with TRBJ1-2, with D perhaps TRBD1 (6 bases). The CDR3 extends over 14 amino acids. V was cut by 2 bases and J by 5 bases, with 12 bases left in between. CDR1 is MNHEY and CDR2 is SVGAGI in the germline V gene. The DNA of the CDR3 is TGTGCCAGCAGTTACAAACAGGGAATGTATGGCTACACCTTC. This encodes CASSYKQGMYGYTF.

This clone was recorded once. The chain joins TRBV10-3 to TRBJ1-4; a weak D match, TRBD1 (6 bases). Per the germline V gene, CDR1 is ENHRY and CDR2 is SYGVKD. The CDR3 has 14 amino acids. V shed 6 bases and J shed 6 bases, with 14 bases lying between them. The CDR3 here is CAISPGHGDEKLFF. CDR3 coding DNA: TGTGCCATCAGCCCGGGACATGGGGATGAAAAACTGTTTTTT.

This chain connects TRBV4-3 to TRBJ1-1; a weak D match, TRBD1 (6 bases). CDR1 LGHNA and CDR2 YSLEER come from the germline V gene. V dropped 1 base and J dropped 6 bases, with 12 bases sitting between them. The CDR3 contains 14 residues. The CDR3 loop reads CASSQVQGQAEAFF. CDR3 DNA sequence: TGCGCCAGCAGCCAAGTCCAGGGGCAAGCTGAAGCTTTCTTT.

This clone was picked up one time. The chain couples TRBV7-9 to TRBJ2-3; 7 nucleotides line up with TRBD1. CDR1 is SEHNR, CDR2 FQNEAQ, per germline (reference sequence). The length of the CDR3 is 15 residues. V lost 4 bases, J lost 6 bases, and 10 bases stayed unmatched. CDR3 in amino acids: CASSSQTGLVDTQYF. CDR3 DNA: TGTGCCAGCAGCTCCCAGACAGGGCTGGTGGATACGCAGTATTTT.

In this sample, this clone turned up once. V usage is TRBV7-9 and J usage is TRBJ1-3; D gene ambiguous. CDR1 is SEHNR, CDR2 FQNEAQ, per germline (reference sequence). The V end lost 2 bases, the J end lost 0 bases, and 8 bases lay between the germline ends. The CDR3 sequence is 15 residues long. The CDR3 loop reads CASSLNGRSGNTIYF. The CDR3 coding sequence is TGTGCCAGCAGCTTAAACGGCCGCTCTGGAAACACCATATATTTT.